What follows describes a single T cell receptor (beta chain). Source study methods: The assay estimated nucleated cells by amplifying reference gene primers. TCRdb's table, derived via immunoSEQ multiplex PCR, lists solely in-frame clones and lacks some. The DNA was the basis for D and trimming; V, J and clone size are from that table. The sample lists roughly 75,000 clones, about 89% occurring once. This entry belongs to a study of blood T cell repertoires in COVID-19. The source of this sequence is a man in his sixties with acute or convalescent COVID-19. Sequenced input: peripheral blood.

CDR3 loop: CASSVGQGNMNTEAFF. In nucleotides, the CDR3 is TGTGCCAGCAGCGTAGGTCAGGGAAACATGAACACTGAAGCTTTCTTT. The chain recombines TRBV9 with TRBJ1-1; D perhaps matches TRBD1 (5 bases). This CDR3 contains 16 residues. Deletions cut 0 bases from V and 0 bases from J, with 12 bases between. Per the germline V gene, CDR1 is SGDLS and CDR2 is YYNGEE.